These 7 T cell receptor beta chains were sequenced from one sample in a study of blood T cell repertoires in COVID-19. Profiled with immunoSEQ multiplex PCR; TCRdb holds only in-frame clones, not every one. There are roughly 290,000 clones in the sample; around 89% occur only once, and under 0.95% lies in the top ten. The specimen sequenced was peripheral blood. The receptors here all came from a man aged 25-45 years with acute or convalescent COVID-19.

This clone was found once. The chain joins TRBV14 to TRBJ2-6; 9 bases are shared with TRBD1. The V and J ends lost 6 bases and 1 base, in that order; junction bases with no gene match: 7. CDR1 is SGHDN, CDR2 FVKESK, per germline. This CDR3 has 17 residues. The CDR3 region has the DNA TGTGCCAGCAGGGAGACAGGGGGATTATCTGGGGCCAACGTCCTGACTTTC. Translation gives CASRETGGLSGANVLTF.

Here the CDR3 DNA reads TGCGCCAGCAGCGTGGATCCTAGCACAGATACGCAGTATTTT. Its protein is CASSVDPSTDTQYF. The rearrangement uses TRBV5-1 and TRBJ2-3; D uncertain. Trimming shortened V by 4 bases and J by 0 bases, and 9 bases separated the two germline ends. Germline V gene lookup returns CDR1 SGHRS and CDR2 YFSETQ. CDR3 length: 14 amino acids.

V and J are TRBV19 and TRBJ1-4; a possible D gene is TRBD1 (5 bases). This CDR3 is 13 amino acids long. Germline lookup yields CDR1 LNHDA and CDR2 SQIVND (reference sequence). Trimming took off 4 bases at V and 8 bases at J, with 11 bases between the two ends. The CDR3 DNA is TGTGCCAGTAGTACCCAGGGCCGAGAAAAACTGTTTTTT. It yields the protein CASSTQGREKLFF.

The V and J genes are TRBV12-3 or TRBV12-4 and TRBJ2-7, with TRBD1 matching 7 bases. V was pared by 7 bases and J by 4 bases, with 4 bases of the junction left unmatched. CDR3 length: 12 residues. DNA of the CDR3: TGTGCCAGCACTAGACAGGGATACGAGCAGTACTTC. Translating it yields CASTRQGYEQYF.

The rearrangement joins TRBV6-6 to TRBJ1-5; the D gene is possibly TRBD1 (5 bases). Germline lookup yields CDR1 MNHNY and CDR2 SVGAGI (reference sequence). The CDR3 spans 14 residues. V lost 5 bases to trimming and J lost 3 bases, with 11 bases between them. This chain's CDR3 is CASSPRQPNQPQHF. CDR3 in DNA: TGTGCCAGCAGTCCCCGACAGCCCAATCAGCCCCAGCATTTT.

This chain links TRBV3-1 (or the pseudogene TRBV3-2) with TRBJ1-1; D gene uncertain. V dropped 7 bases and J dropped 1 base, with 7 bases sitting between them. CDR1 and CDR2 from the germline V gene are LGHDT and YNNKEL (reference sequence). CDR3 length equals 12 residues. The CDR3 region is CASTGPNTEAFF. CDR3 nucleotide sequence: TGTGCCAGCACTGGCCCGAACACTGAAGCTTTCTTT.

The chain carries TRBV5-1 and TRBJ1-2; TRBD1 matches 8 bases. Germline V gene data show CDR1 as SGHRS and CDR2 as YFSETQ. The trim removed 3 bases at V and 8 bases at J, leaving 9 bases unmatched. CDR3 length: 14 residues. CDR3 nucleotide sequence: TGCGCCAGCAGCTGGTCGGACAGGGAAAGGGGCTACACCTTC. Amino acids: CASSWSDRERGYTF. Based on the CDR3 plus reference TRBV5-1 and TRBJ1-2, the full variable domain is KAGVTQTPRYLIKTRGQQVTLSCSPISGHRSVSWYQQTPGQGLQFLFEYFSETQRNKGNFPGRFSGRQFSNSRSEMNVSTLELGDSALYLCASSWSDRERGYTFGSGTRLTVV.